These T cell receptor beta chains were read from a single sample in a study of T cell changes during pregnancy in multiple sclerosis. The protocol was immunoSEQ multiplex PCR, while the TCRdb copy is restricted to in-frame clones and leaves out a portion. The repertoire includes 20,000 to 25,000 clones, 80% to 95% of them detected once, and more than 0.6% sits in the top ten. The source material was CD4+ T cells from peripheral blood mononuclear cells, sampled in the third trimester of pregnancy. These receptors were taken from a female donor with multiple sclerosis, enrolled in a pregnancy study. The CDR3 runs from the conserved cysteine through the conserved F or W. The D gene is left open where the match is weak. Size tells how often a clone was seen (once, few, many) or the class of an expanded clone, and some rows leave it out.

clone size	V gene	J gene	D gene	CDR3 protein	CDR3 DNA
.	TRBV20-1	TRBJ2-7	.	CSAIGGYEQYF	TGCAGTGCCATCGGAGGCTACGAGCAGTACTTC
.	TRBV6-5	TRBJ1-6	.	CASSYLKESPLHF	TGTGCCAGCAGTTATCTTAAGGAGTCACCCCTCCACTTT
.	TRBV5-6	TRBJ1-6	.	CASSFQGFNSPLHF	TGTGCCAGCAGCTTCCAGGGCTTTAACTCACCCCTCCACTTT
.	TRBV28	TRBJ1-2	TRBD1	CASSPNRGGPYGYTF	TGTGCCAGCAGTCCCAACAGGGGAGGCCCCTATGGCTACACCTTC
.	TRBV11-2	TRBJ1-5	.	CASSLVLDQPQHF	TGTGCCAGCAGCTTAGTACTAGATCAGCCCCAGCATTTT
.	TRBV15	TRBJ2-7	TRBD1	CATSFGQGTEPQYF	TGTGCCACCAGCTTCGGACAGGGAACCGAACCTCAGTACTTC
.	TRBV29-1	TRBJ2-5	TRBD1	CSVDEQGTQETQYF	TGCAGCGTTGATGAACAGGGGACCCAAGAGACCCAGTACTTC
.	TRBV6-5	TRBJ2-3	TRBD1	CASSNRGSDTQYF	TGTGCCAGCAGTAACAGGGGGTCGGATACGCAGTATTTT
.	TRBV4-2	TRBJ2-4	.	CASSQGSRGSKNIQYF	TGTGCCAGCAGCCAAGGGTCCAGAGGTTCCAAAAACATTCAGTACTTC
once	TRBV6-5	TRBJ2-5	TRBD1	CASRDRGIETQYF	TGTGCCAGCAGAGACAGGGGAATAGAGACCCAGTACTTC
.	TRBV6-1	TRBJ1-2	.	CASSRDTDNGYTF	TGTGCCAGCAGCCGGGACACCGACAATGGCTACACCTTC
once	TRBV10-3	TRBJ2-7	TRBD2	CAIMAGGNEQYF	TGTGCCATCATGGCGGGGGGTAACGAGCAGTACTTC
.	TRBV10-3	TRBJ2-7	.	CAISRDKSYEQYF	TGTGCCATCAGTAGGGACAAATCCTACGAGCAGTACTTC
once	TRBV7-9	TRBJ1-1	TRBD1	CASSLGDREGAEAFF	TGTGCCAGCAGCTTAGGAGACAGGGAAGGTGCTGAAGCTTTCTTT
.	TRBV29-1	TRBJ2-1	TRBD2	CSVEGDWRGGSYNEQFF	TGCAGCGTTGAAGGGGACTGGCGGGGGGGCTCCTACAATGAGCAGTTCTTC
.	TRBV10-2	TRBJ1-2	.	CASGVQGELTF	TGCGCCAGCGGGGTACAGGGAGAACTCACCTTC
.	TRBV28	TRBJ2-5	.	CASSLGPQETQYF	TGTGCCAGCAGTTTAGGGCCACAAGAGACCCAGTACTTC
.	TRBV5-5	TRBJ2-7	TRBD2	CASSLVDWGGEQYF	TGTGCCAGCAGCCTGGTAGATTGGGGGGGGGAGCAGTACTTC
once	TRBV5-1	TRBJ2-7	TRBD1	CASSLGTGGYEQYF	TGCGCCAGCAGCTTGGGGACAGGGGGCTACGAGCAGTACTTC
.	TRBV19	TRBJ2-3	TRBD2	CASSSSGRTDTQYF	TGTGCCAGTAGTAGTTCCGGGAGGACAGATACGCAGTATTTT